The table lists the clone carrying this TCR beta chain with a few counts. The V segment lost 0 bases and the J segment 1 base; nucleotides outside the gene matches: 3. The CDR3 spans 15 residues. The germline V gene has CDR1 LNHNV and CDR2 YYDKDF (reference sequence). This record comes from a study of T cell repertoires in cytomegalovirus infection. Study-level background: Matching HLA type and CMV infection were both indicated by public TCR beta signatures.

TCRdb passed the reads through MiXCR, listing each CDR3 protein once. Of fewer than 350,000 distinct CDR3 sequences in the sample, over 7.5% were seen once. Sequencing was done on a sample of PBMCs. The genes are TRBV15 and TRBJ2-7; 7 nucleotides match TRBD1. The TCR was taken from a human donor in good health (CMV status not recorded). Some clones in this sample may be carry-over from other donors' samples. Here the CDR3 DNA reads TGTGCCACCAGCAGAGAAGGGGGCAGTTCCTACGAGCAGTACTTC. Protein: CATSREGGSSYEQYF.